The 5 T cell receptor beta chains listed next were all sequenced from one sample in a study of blood T cell repertoires in COVID-19. Clones were read by immunoSEQ multiplex PCR, and TCRdb kept only the in-frame ones, dropping some. Among some 270,000 clones listed, 70% to 90% were seen once. The sequencing sample was made of PBMCs or T cells enriched from blood (not recorded which). The receptor set was obtained from a woman between 50 and 59 years old who had been exposed to COVID-19.

The chain is built from TRBV7-2 and TRBJ1-1; 11 positions match TRBD1. V shed 5 bases, J shed 5 bases, and the junction held 4 bases outside the gene matches. This CDR3 is 14 amino acids long. In germline, CDR1 is SGHTA, CDR2 FQGNSA. CDR3 residues: CASSLWDRGTEAFF. The CDR3 DNA is TGTGCCAGCAGCCTATGGGACAGGGGGACTGAAGCTTTCTTT.

This clone was seen repeatedly, ten times or more. The V call is TRBV5-1, the J call TRBJ2-1; 9 bases are shared with TRBD1. V dropped 0 bases and J dropped 6; count of bases not matched to a gene: 4. The CDR3 runs to 15 residues. From germline, CDR1 is SGHRS and CDR2 YFSETQ. The CDR3 nucleotides are TGCGCCAGCAGCTTGGGGGACAGGGACGGCAATGAGCAGTTCTTC. Protein sequence: CASSLGDRDGNEQFF.

V and J are TRBV7-2 and TRBJ1-6; TRBD1 agrees at 7 bases. The CDR3 loop spans 16 amino acids. CDR1 and CDR2 (germline): SGHTA, FQGNSA. V shed 5 bases, J shed 7 bases, and the junction held 11 bases outside the gene matches. The CDR3 protein is CASSAGGTVANSPLHF. CDR3 in DNA: TGTGCCAGCAGCGCCGGCGGGACAGTTGCCAATTCACCCCTCCACTTT.

The chain employs TRBV4-3 and TRBJ2-1; 7 nucleotides line up with TRBD2. Germline CDR1 is LGHNA and CDR2 is YSLEER. This CDR3 spans 15 amino acids. V shed 1 base, J shed 4 bases, and the junction held 4 bases outside the gene matches. In DNA form, the CDR3 reads TGCGCCAGCAGCCAAGTGGGTAGCGGGTACAATGAGCAGTTCTTC. Amino acids: CASSQVGSGYNEQFF.

V usage is TRBV7-3 and J usage is TRBJ2-3; 9 bases are shared with TRBD2. The CDR3 covers 15 residues. Germline CDR1 reads SGHTA; CDR2 reads FQGTGA. V was clipped by 4 bases and J by 3 bases; unmatched bases: 5. CDR3 nucleotide sequence: TGTGCCAGCAGCTCCGACGGACTAGCGACAGATACGCAGTATTTT. This encodes CASSSDGLATDTQYF.